Listed below are T cell receptor beta chains from one sample, sequenced in a study of cytomegalovirus exposure and HLA in healthy donors. Produced via immunoSEQ multiplex PCR; TCRdb's table is partial and in-frame only. The sample includes 170,000 or so clones, 85% seen only once; the top ten take 16%. The sample was PBMCs. Source of these receptors: a man aged 18 to 29 in good health and CMV-seropositive. CDR3s include the opening cysteine and the closing phenylalanine or tryptophan. D genes are given only for firm matches. Size tells how often a clone was seen (once, few, many) or the class of an expanded clone, and some rows leave it out.

TRBJ1-4 | NA | TRBV2 | TRBD1 | CASSDRGEKLFF | TGTGCCAGCAGCGACAGGGGGGAAAAACTGTTTTTT
TRBJ2-2 | NA | TRBV6-5 | NA | CASSWGSRTGELFF | TGTGCCAGCAGTTGGGGCTCACGGACCGGGGAGCTGTTTTTT
TRBJ1-3 | NA | TRBV28 | NA | CASATEAGRESAGNTIYF | TGTGCCAGCGCCACCGAGGCAGGGAGGGAATCGGCTGGAAACACCATATATTTT
TRBJ2-1 | NA | TRBV28 | NA | CASSSYYTYNEQFF | TGTGCCAGCAGTTCCTACTATACCTACAATGAGCAGTTCTTC
TRBJ2-7 | few | TRBV19 | NA | CASSMKGASYEQYF | TGTGCCAGTAGTATGAAAGGGGCTTCCTACGAGCAGTACTTC
TRBJ2-7 | NA | TRBV6-5 | NA | CASREQFGSYEQYF | TGTGCCAGCAGAGAACAATTTGGCTCCTACGAGCAGTACTTC
TRBJ2-1 | NA | TRBV19 | NA | CASSSGSTSYNEQFF | TGTGCCAGTAGTTCCGGTTCCACCTCCTACAATGAGCAGTTCTTC
TRBJ1-3 | NA | TRBV13 | NA | CASFPRGPGNTIYF | TGTGCCAGCTTTCCGCGGGGGCCTGGAAACACCATATATTTT
TRBJ2-3 | NA | TRBV10-2 | NA | CASSEETGYSLDTQYF | TGCGCCAGCAGTGAGGAGACAGGATATTCTTTAGATACGCAGTATTTT
TRBJ1-2 | NA | TRBV10-3 | TRBD1 | CAISESGGDRYYGYTF | TGTGCCATCAGTGAGTCGGGTGGGGACAGATACTATGGCTACACCTTC
TRBJ1-3 | NA | TRBV11-2 | NA | CASSLGTGYSGNTIYF | TGTGCCAGCAGCTTAGGAACAGGGTACTCTGGAAACACCATATATTTT
TRBJ1-1 | NA | TRBV11-1 | TRBD1 | CASKGQAGGNTEAFF | TGTGCCAGCAAGGGACAGGCCGGGGGTAACACTGAAGCTTTCTTT
TRBJ1-4 | NA | TRBV28 | NA | CASSHRDPSGPDEKLFF | TGTGCCAGCAGCCACAGGGACCCATCCGGGCCAGATGAAAAACTGTTTTTT
TRBJ2-3 | NA | TRBV5-1 | TRBD1 | CASSLGQASTDTQYF | TGCGCCAGCAGCCTGGGACAGGCATCCACAGATACGCAGTATTTT
TRBJ2-2 | NA | TRBV27 | TRBD2 | CASSLSRAGANTGELFF | TGTGCCAGCAGTTTATCGAGAGCGGGAGCGAACACCGGGGAGCTGTTTTTT
TRBJ2-3 | NA | TRBV28 | TRBD2 | CASSPYGGMATDTQYF | TGTGCCAGCAGCCCATACGGGGGGATGGCGACAGATACGCAGTATTTT
TRBJ1-4 | once | TRBV9 | NA | CASSVGDTPDEKLFF | TGTGCCAGCAGCGTAGGCGACACACCCGATGAAAAACTGTTTTTT
TRBJ2-1 | few | TRBV11-2 | TRBD2 | CASSLVKTSGDTYNEQFF | TGTGCCAGCAGCTTAGTTAAGACTAGCGGGGACACCTACAATGAGCAGTTCTTC
TRBJ1-4 | NA | TRBV4-1 | NA | CASSQESQVNEKLFF | TGCGCCAGCAGCCAAGAGAGCCAGGTTAATGAAAAACTGTTTTTT
TRBJ2-2 | NA | TRBV29-1 | TRBD2 | CSVESGRRAGELFF | TGCAGCGTTGAGAGCGGGAGAAGGGCCGGGGAGCTGTTTTTT
TRBJ2-1 | NA | TRBV18 | NA | CASSPRDSPYNEQFF | TGTGCCAGCTCACCCCGGGACTCCCCCTACAATGAGCAGTTCTTC
TRBJ2-3 | NA | TRBV9 | NA | CASSVAGYFTDTQYF | TGTGCCAGCAGCGTAGCGGGATACTTCACAGATACGCAGTATTTT
TRBJ2-1 | NA | TRBV2 | NA | CASSEQGQGYNEQFF | TGTGCCAGCAGCGAACAGGGTCAAGGGTACAATGAGCAGTTCTTC
TRBJ2-3 | NA | TRBV5-6 | TRBD2 | CASSSSLAGAVDTQYF | TGTGCCAGCAGCTCCTCACTAGCGGGGGCTGTCGATACGCAGTATTTT
TRBJ2-3 | NA | TRBV4-1 | TRBD2 | CASSPRSPRGGTDTQYF | TGCGCCAGCAGCCCAAGAAGTCCCCGGGGGGGCACAGATACGCAGTATTTT
TRBJ2-5 | NA | TRBV5-1 | TRBD1 | CASSLEGQPSETQYF | TGCGCCAGCAGCTTGGAGGGACAGCCAAGCGAGACCCAGTACTTC
TRBJ2-7 | NA | TRBV28 | NA | CASSFGGGWSYEQYF | TGTGCCAGCAGCTTCGGAGGAGGGTGGTCCTACGAGCAGTACTTC
TRBJ1-4 | NA | TRBV28 | TRBD1 | CASSLLGTAINEKLFF | TGTGCCAGCAGTTTGCTAGGGACAGCCATTAATGAAAAACTGTTTTTT
TRBJ2-2 | NA | TRBV6-4 | TRBD1 | CASSEQGANTGELFF | TGTGCCAGCAGTGAGCAGGGGGCGAACACCGGGGAGCTGTTTTTT
TRBJ2-1 | NA | TRBV27 | NA | CASSFWGGARDEQFF | TGTGCCAGCAGTTTTTGGGGGGGGGCCCGGGATGAGCAGTTCTTC
TRBJ2-3 | NA | TRBV5-1 | TRBD2 | CASSLSSGRITDTQYF | TGCGCCAGCAGCCTATCTAGCGGGAGGATCACAGATACGCAGTATTTT
TRBJ1-2 | NA | TRBV30 | NA | CAWSQAGNGYTF | TGTGCCTGGAGTCAGGCCGGGAACGGCTACACCTTC
TRBJ2-7 | NA | TRBV5-4 | TRBD1 | CASSPGQGASYEQYF | TGTGCCAGCAGCCCAGGACAGGGGGCTTCCTACGAGCAGTACTTC
TRBJ1-1 | NA | TRBV27 | TRBD1 | CASSFRDRGQDTEAFF | TGTGCCAGCAGTTTCCGGGACAGGGGTCAGGACACTGAAGCTTTCTTT
TRBJ2-7 | once | TRBV2 | NA | CASRLQESSYEQYF | TGTGCCAGCAGGTTACAGGAGAGCTCCTACGAGCAGTACTTC
TRBJ2-1 | NA | TRBV5-1 | TRBD2 | CASSPTSGTLYNEQFF | TGCGCCAGCAGCCCCACTAGCGGGACCCTCTACAATGAGCAGTTCTTC
TRBJ1-4 | once | TRBV30 | NA | CAWRMGGRVSEKLFF | TGTGCCTGGAGGATGGGAGGCAGGGTGAGCGAAAAACTGTTTTTT
TRBJ2-3 | NA | TRBV10-3 | TRBD2 | CAISEAGERDTQYF | TGTGCCATCAGTGAGGCGGGGGAAAGAGATACGCAGTATTTT
TRBJ2-7 | NA | TRBV28 | TRBD1 | CASSFRDRGSYEQYF | TGTGCCAGCAGTTTTCGGGACAGGGGGTCCTACGAGCAGTACTTC
TRBJ1-1 | once | TRBV13 | NA | CASSPPGIRNTEAFF | TGTGCCAGCAGCCCACCGGGGATCAGGAACACTGAAGCTTTCTTT
TRBJ2-6 | NA | TRBV19 | NA | CASSIGGGSGANVLTF | TGTGCCAGTAGTATAGGAGGGGGCTCTGGGGCCAACGTCCTGACTTTC
TRBJ2-3 | NA | TRBV28 | NA | CASSPPLSLAQYF | TGTGCCAGCAGTCCCCCACTATCCTTAGCGCAGTATTTT
TRBJ1-5 | NA | TRBV28 | TRBD1 | CASSFGTGNQPQHF | TGTGCCAGCAGTTTCGGGACAGGAAATCAGCCCCAGCATTTT
TRBJ2-5 | NA | TRBV9 | NA | CASSVVQGPQETQYF | TGTGCCAGCAGCGTAGTACAGGGCCCCCAAGAGACCCAGTACTTC
TRBJ2-7 | NA | TRBV27 | TRBD2 | CASSLLGLREDEQYF | TGTGCCAGCAGTTTATTGGGACTAAGAGAGGACGAGCAGTACTTC
TRBJ2-5 | NA | TRBV27 | NA | CASSSQGETQYF | TGTGCCAGCAGTTCCCAGGGGGAGACCCAGTACTTC
TRBJ2-3 | NA | TRBV27 | NA | CASSLLGGTDTQYF | TGTGCCAGCAGTTTGCTGGGCGGCACAGATACGCAGTATTTT
TRBJ2-1 | NA | TRBV4-2 | NA | CASSQDLTSHYNEQFF | TGTGCCAGCAGCCAAGATCTCACTAGCCATTACAATGAGCAGTTCTTC
TRBJ1-1 | NA | TRBV19 | NA | CASSIVIGGQTTEAFF | TGTGCCAGTAGTATTGTGATCGGGGGGCAGACCACTGAAGCTTTCTTT
TRBJ1-1 | NA | TRBV5-1 | NA | CASSLGAAEAFF | TGCGCCAGCAGCTTGGGGGCAGCTGAAGCTTTCTTT
TRBJ1-1 | NA | TRBV2 | TRBD1 | CASKPGQTNTEAFF | TGTGCCAGCAAACCGGGACAGACGAACACTGAAGCTTTCTTT
TRBJ2-2 | NA | TRBV27 | NA | CASSLEGASGELFF | TGTGCCAGCAGTTTGGAGGGGGCTTCCGGGGAGCTGTTTTTT
TRBJ2-1 | NA | TRBV15 | TRBD2 | CATSRVSGSADEQFF | TGTGCCACCAGCAGAGTGAGCGGGAGCGCGGATGAGCAGTTCTTC
TRBJ2-6 | NA | TRBV28 | NA | CATTRARGGANVLTF | TGTGCCACCACTAGGGCCCGAGGTGGGGCCAACGTCCTGACTTTC
TRBJ2-7 | NA | TRBV5-1 | NA | CASSQTSQGYEQYF | TGCGCCAGCAGTCAAACATCACAGGGCTACGAGCAGTACTTC
TRBJ2-1 | NA | TRBV25-1 | NA | CASRRGGYNEQFF | TGTGCCAGCAGGAGAGGGGGCTACAATGAGCAGTTCTTC
TRBJ1-4 | NA | TRBV11-2 | NA | CASRGMNEKLFF | TGTGCCAGCCGAGGGATGAATGAAAAACTGTTTTTT